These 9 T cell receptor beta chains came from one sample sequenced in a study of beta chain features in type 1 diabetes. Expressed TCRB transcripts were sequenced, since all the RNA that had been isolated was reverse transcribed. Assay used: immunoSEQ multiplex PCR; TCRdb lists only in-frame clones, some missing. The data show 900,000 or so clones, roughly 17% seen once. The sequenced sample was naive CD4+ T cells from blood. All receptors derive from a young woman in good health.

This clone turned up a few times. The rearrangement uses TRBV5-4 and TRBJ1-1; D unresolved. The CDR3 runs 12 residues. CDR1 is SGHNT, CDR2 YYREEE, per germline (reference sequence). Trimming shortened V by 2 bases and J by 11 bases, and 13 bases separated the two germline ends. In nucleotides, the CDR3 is TGTGCCAGCAGCTTAGAACGGCAAGGGGCTTTCTTT. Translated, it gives CASSLERQGAFF.

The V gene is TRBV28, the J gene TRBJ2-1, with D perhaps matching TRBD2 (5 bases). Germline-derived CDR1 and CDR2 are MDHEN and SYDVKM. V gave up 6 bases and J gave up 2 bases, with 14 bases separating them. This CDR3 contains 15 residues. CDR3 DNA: TGTGCCAGCAGGAAGAGCGGAGCAGCCTACAATGAGCAGTTCTTC. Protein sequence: CASRKSGAAYNEQFF.

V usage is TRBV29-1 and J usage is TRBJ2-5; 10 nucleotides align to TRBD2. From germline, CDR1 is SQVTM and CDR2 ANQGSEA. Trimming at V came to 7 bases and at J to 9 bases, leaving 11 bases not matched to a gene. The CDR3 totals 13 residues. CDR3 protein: CSASGRALTPQYF. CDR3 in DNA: TGCAGCGCGAGCGGGAGGGCCCTTACCCCCCAGTACTTC.

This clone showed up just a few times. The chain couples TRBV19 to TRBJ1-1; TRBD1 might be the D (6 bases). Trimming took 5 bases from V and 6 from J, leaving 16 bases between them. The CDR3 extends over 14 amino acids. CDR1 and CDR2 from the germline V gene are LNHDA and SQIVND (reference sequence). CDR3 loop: CASSSQGRGAEAFF. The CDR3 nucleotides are TGTGCCAGTAGTTCACAGGGTAGGGGGGCTGAAGCTTTCTTT. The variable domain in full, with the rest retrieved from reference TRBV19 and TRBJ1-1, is DGGITQSPKYLFRKEGQNVTLSCEQNLNHDAMYWYRQDPGQGLRLIYYSQIVNDFQKGDIAEGYSVSREKKESFPLTVTSAQKNPTAFYLCASSSQGRGAEAFFGQGTRLTVV.

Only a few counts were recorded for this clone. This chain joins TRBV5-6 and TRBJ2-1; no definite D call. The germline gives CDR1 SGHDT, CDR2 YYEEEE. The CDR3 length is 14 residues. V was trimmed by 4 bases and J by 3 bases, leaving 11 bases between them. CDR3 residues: CASSPTINYNEQFF. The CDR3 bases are TGTGCCAGCAGCCCGACGATTAACTACAATGAGCAGTTCTTC.

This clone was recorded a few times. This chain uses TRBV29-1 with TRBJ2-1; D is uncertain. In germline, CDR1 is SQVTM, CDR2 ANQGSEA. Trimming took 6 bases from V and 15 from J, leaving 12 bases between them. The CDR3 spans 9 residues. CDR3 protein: CSVLSDPFF. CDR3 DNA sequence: TGCAGCGTCCTGAGTGACCCGTTCTTC.

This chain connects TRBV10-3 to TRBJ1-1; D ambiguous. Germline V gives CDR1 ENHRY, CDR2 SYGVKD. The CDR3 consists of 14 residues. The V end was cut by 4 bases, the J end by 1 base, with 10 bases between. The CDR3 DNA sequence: TGTGCCATCAGTGGGCCTCGAGGGAACACTGAAGCTTTCTTT. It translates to CAISGPRGNTEAFF.

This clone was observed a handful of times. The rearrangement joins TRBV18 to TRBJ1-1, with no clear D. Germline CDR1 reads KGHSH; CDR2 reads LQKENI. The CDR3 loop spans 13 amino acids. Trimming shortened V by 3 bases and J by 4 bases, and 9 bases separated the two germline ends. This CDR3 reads CASSPFHLTEAFF. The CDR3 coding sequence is TGTGCCAGCTCACCGTTTCACCTCACTGAAGCTTTCTTT.

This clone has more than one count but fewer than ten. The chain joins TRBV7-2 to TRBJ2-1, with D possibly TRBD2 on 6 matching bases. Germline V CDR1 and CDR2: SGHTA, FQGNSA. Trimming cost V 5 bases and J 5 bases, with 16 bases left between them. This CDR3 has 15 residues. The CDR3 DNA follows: TGTGCCAGCAGCCACCTAGCGCTAGTAGACAATGAGCAGTTCTTC. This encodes CASSHLALVDNEQFF.